Each of the 2 T cell receptor beta chains below was sequenced from the same sample in a study of CD8 T cells in Susac syndrome. A quantity of about 0.5 to 1 ug RNA underwent reverse transcription using random hexamers. TCRdb fed the immunoSEQ multiplex PCR reads into MiXCR, producing one record per CDR3 protein. The repertoire holds a few hundred thousand distinct CDR3 sequences, 95% seen once, with 0.082% in the top ten. Sequencing was done on a sample of CD4+ T cells from PBMCs. The receptors were sampled from a human donor with multiple sclerosis.

This chain connects TRBV14 to TRBJ1-6, with TRBD1 matching 8 bases. The germline CDR1 and CDR2 sequences are SGHDN and FVKESK. V lost 3 bases, J lost 5 bases, and 3 bases stayed unmatched. CDR3 length equals 15 residues. Here the CDR3 DNA reads TGTGCCAGCAGCCAGCAGGGGGCCCATAATTCACCCCTCCACTTT. This translates into CASSQQGAHNSPLHF.

The V gene is TRBV9, the J gene TRBJ1-2; unclear D gene. The CDR3 length is 14 residues. Trimming removed 0 bases from V and 7 bases from J, with 13 bases in between. Germline lookup yields CDR1 SGDLS and CDR2 YYNGEE. The CDR3 spells CASSVAGLTSGYTF. CDR3 DNA: TGTGCCAGCAGCGTAGCAGGCCTGACTAGTGGCTACACCTTC. Complete variable domain (other parts from reference TRBV9 and TRBJ1-2): DSGVTQTPKHLITATGQRVTLRCSPRSGDLSVYWYQQSLDQGLQFLIQYYNGEERAKGNILERFSAQQFPDLHSELNLSSLELGDSALYFCASSVAGLTSGYTFGSGTRLTVV.